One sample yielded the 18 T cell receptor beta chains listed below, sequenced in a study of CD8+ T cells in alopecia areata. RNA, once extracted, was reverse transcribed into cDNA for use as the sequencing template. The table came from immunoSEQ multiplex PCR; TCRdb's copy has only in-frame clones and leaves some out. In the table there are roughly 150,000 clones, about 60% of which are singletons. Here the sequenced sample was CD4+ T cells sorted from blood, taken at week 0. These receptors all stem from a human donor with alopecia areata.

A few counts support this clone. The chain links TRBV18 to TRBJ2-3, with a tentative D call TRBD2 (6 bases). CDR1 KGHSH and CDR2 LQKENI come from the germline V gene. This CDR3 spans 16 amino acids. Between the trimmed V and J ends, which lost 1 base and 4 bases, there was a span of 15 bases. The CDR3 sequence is CASSPQTGERADTQYF. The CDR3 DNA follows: TGTGCCAGCTCACCACAGACGGGGGAGCGCGCAGATACGCAGTATTTT.

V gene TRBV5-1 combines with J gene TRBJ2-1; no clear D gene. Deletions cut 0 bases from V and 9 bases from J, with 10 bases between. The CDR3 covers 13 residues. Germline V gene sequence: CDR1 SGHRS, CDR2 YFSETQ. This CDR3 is CASSLGRDGEQFF. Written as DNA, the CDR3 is TGCGCCAGCAGCTTGGGTAGAGACGGTGAGCAGTTCTTC.

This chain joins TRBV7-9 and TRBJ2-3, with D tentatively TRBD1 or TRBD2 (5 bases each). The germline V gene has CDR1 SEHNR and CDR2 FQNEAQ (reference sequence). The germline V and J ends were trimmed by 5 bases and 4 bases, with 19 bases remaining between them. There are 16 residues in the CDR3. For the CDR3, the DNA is TGTGCCAGCAGCACCCGGGACCCAAGGCACCCAGATACGCAGTATTTT. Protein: CASSTRDPRHPDTQYF.

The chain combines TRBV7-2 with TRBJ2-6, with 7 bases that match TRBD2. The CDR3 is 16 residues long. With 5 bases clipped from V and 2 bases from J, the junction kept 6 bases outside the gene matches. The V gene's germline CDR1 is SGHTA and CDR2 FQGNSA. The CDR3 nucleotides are TGTGCCAGCAGCCTCTCACGGGGGGCTGGGGCCAACGTCCTGACTTTC. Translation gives CASSLSRGAGANVLTF.

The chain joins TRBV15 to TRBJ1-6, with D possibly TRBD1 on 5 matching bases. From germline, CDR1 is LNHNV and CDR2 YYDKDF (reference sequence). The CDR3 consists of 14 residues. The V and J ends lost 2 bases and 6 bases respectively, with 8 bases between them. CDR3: CATSRRQSNSPLHF. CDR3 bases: TGTGCCACCAGCAGACGACAGTCTAATTCACCCCTCCACTTT. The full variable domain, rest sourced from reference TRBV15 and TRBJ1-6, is DAMVIQNPRYQVTQFGKPVTLSCSQTLNHNVMYWYQQKSSQAPKLLFHYYDKDFNNEADTPDNFQSRRPNTSFCFLDIRSPGLGDTAMYLCATSRRQSNSPLHFGNGTRLTVT.

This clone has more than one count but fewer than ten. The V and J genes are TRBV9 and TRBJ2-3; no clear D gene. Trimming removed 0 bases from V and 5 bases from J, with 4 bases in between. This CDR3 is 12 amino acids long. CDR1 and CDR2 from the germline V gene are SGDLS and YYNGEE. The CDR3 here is CASSVGIDTQYF. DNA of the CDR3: TGTGCCAGCAGCGTAGGAATAGATACGCAGTATTTT.

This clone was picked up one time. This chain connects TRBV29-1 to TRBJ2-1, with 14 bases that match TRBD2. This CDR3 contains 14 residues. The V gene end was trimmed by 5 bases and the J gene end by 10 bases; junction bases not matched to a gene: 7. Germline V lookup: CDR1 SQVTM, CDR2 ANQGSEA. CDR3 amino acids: CSVYGLAGGNEQFF. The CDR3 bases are TGCAGCGTTTATGGACTAGCGGGGGGTAACGAGCAGTTCTTC.

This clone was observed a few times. The chain's CDR3 is CANFMQTGRYEQYF. In nucleotides, the CDR3 is TGTGCCAACTTCATGCAGACAGGGCGGTACGAGCAGTACTTC. The J gene is TRBJ2-7, the V gene TRBV21-1; the table gives TRBD1 as D, unverified against the DNA. TRBV21-1 is a known pseudogene. CDR3 length: 14 amino acids.

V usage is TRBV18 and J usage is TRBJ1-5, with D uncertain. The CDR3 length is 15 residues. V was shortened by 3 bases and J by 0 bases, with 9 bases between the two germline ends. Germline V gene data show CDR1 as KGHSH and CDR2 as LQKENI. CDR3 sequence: CASSPTGDSNQPQHF. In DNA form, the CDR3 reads TGTGCCAGCTCACCTACCGGGGATAGCAATCAGCCCCAGCATTTT.

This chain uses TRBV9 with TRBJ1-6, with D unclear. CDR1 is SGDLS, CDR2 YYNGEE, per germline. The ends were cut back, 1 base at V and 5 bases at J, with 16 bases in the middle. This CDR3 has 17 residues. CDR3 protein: CASSVTPRTDDNSPLHF. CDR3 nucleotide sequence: TGTGCCAGCAGCGTAACCCCTCGAACGGATGATAATTCACCCCTCCACTTT.

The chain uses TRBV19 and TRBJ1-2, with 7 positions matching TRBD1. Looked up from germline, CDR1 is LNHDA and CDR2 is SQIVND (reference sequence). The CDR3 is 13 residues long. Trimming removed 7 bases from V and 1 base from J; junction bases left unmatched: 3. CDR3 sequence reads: CASTRDSNYGYTF. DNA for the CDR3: TGTGCCAGTACCCGGGACAGTAACTATGGCTACACCTTC.

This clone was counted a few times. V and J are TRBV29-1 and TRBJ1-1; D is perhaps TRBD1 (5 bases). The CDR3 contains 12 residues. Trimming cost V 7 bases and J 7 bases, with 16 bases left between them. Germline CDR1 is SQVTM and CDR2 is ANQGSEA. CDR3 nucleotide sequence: TGCAGCGGGGACCGGCCCGTAGGTGAAGCTTTCTTT. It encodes CSGDRPVGEAFF.

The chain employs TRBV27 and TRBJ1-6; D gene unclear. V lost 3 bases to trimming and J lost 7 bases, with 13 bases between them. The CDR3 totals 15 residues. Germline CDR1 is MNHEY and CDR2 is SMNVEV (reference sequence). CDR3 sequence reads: CASSLEAGRNSPLHF. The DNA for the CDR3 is TGTGCCAGCAGTTTGGAAGCGGGGAGGAATTCACCCCTCCACTTT.

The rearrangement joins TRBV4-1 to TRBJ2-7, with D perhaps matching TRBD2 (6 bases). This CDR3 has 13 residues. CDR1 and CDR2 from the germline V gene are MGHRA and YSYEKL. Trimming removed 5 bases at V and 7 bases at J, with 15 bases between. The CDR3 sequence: CASSVTEGREQYF. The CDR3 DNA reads TGCGCCAGCAGCGTAACGGAGGGGAGGGAGCAGTACTTC.

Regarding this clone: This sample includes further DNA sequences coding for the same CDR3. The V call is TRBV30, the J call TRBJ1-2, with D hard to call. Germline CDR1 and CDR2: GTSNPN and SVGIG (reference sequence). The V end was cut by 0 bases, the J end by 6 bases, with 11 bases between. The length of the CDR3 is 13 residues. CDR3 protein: CAWSVSGDNGYTF. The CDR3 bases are TGTGCCTGGAGTGTGAGCGGGGATAATGGCTACACCTTC.

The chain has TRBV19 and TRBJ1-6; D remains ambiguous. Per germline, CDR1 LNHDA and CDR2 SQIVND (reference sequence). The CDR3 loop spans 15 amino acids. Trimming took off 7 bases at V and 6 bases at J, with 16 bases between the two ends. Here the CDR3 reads CASTEGGFLNSPLHF. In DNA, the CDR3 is TGTGCCAGTACCGAGGGAGGGTTCCTTAATTCACCCCTCCACTTT. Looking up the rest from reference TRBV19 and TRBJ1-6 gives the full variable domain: DGGITQSPKYLFRKEGQNVTLSCEQNLNHDAMYWYRQDPGQGLRLIYYSQIVNDFQKGDIAEGYSVSREKKESFPLTVTSAQKNPTAFYLCASTEGGFLNSPLHFGNGTRLTVT.

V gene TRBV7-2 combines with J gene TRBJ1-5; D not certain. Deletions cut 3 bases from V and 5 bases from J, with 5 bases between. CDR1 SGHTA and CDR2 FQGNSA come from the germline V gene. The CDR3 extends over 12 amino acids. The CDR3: CASSFMDQPQHF. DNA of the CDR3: TGTGCCAGCAGCTTTATGGATCAGCCCCAGCATTTT.

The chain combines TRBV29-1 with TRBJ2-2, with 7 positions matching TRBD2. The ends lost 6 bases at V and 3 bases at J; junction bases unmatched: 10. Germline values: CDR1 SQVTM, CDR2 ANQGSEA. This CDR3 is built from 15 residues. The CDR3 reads CSVRFGGVYTGELFF. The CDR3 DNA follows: TGCAGCGTACGCTTTGGGGGGGTTTACACCGGGGAGCTGTTTTTT.